This T cell receptor (beta chain) was recovered during a study of T-cell memory formation after mild COVID-19. Broader study findings: There was a balanced CD4/CD8 profile in clones contracting day 15 to 85, and later expanders leaned CD4+. Among clones peaking at day 37 in the second wave, SARS-CoV-2 specificity remained unconfirmed.

V gave up 0 bases and J gave up 2 bases, with 4 bases separating them. Per the germline V gene, CDR1 is KGHSH and CDR2 is LQKENI. The CDR3 is 14 amino acids. This clonotype was counted many times. Its antigen remains unidentified. TCRdb reanalysed the 5' RACE reads using MiXCR and keeps one entry per CDR3 protein. The sample carries 400,000 to 500,000 distinct CDR3 sequences, roughly 18% recorded once. This sequence was found in a man younger than 35 who had mild COVID-19 (a few samples of this study predate the infection). Cell type and time point are not known. V is TRBV18 and J is TRBJ2-2; D ambiguous. The sample comprised PBMCs or a T cell subset sorted from them (not recorded which). CDR3 region: CASSPPRNTGELFF. CDR3 coding DNA: TGTGCCAGCTCACCACCCAGAAACACCGGGGAGCTGTTTTTT.